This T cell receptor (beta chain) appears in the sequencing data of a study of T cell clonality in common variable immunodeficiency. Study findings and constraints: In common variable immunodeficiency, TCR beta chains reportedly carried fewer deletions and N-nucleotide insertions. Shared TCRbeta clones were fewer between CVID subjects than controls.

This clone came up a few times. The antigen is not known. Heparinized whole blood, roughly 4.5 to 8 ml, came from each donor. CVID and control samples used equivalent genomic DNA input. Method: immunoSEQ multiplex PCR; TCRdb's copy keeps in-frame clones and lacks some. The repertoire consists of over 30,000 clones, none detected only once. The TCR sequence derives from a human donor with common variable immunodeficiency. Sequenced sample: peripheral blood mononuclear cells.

CDR3 bases read: TGCGCCAGCAGCGCCGGGACAGGCGACAATCAGCCC. Translating it yields CASSAGTGDNQP. The full CDR3 protein is CASSAGTGDNQPQHF. This chain links TRBV5-1 with TRBJ1-5; 8 bases fit TRBD1. The DNA ends 3 residues before the CDR3 does, and the rest of the CDR3 is filled in from the germline J gene. J lost 3 bases, V lost 4 bases, and 6 bases had no gene match. The germline V gene encodes CDR1 SGHRS and CDR2 YFSETQ. The CDR3 is 15 residues long.